Below are 17 T cell receptor beta chains sequenced from a single sample in a study of blood T cell repertoires in COVID-19. Sequencing was performed with immunoSEQ multiplex PCR; in TCRdb, only in-frame clones are kept and a portion is missing. This sample has some 130,000 clones; about 72% occur once, and the top ten carry under 2.5%. Sequencing used peripheral blood. The receptors stem from a woman aged 65 to 85 with acute or convalescent COVID-19.

The chain links TRBV7-2 to TRBJ1-1; D may be TRBD1 (5 bases). CDR1 SGHTA and CDR2 FQGNSA come from the germline V gene. The CDR3 is made up of 11 amino acids. Trimming shortened V by 5 bases and J by 10 bases, and 11 bases separated the two germline ends. CDR3 nucleotide sequence: TGTGCCAGCAGCCGGCGGGGGGGAGCTTTCTTT. Translation: CASSRRGGAFF.

The chain carries TRBV28 and TRBJ2-4; 8 bases agree with TRBD1. The CDR3 consists of 14 residues. CDR1 and CDR2 from the germline V gene are MDHEN and SYDVKM. V shed 6 bases and J 3 bases; nucleotides not matched to a gene: 4. The CDR3 DNA reads as TGTGCCAGCAGCCAGGGGGCTGGCAAAAACATTCAGTACTTC. It specifies CASSQGAGKNIQYF.

This clone was picked up a small number of times. The V and J genes are TRBV12-3 or TRBV12-4 and TRBJ2-7; 7 bases fit TRBD2. V was clipped by 6 bases and J by 0 bases; unmatched bases: 2. The CDR3 spans 13 residues. CDR3 sequence (DNA): TGTGCCAGCAGAGGCGGGAGCTCCTACGAGCAGTACTTC. Translated, it gives CASRGGSSYEQYF.

The V and J genes are TRBV3-1 (or the pseudogene TRBV3-2) and TRBJ2-3; D may be TRBD2 (5 bases). In germline, CDR1 is LGHDT, CDR2 YNNKEL (reference sequence). Trimming stripped 4 bases from V and 1 base from J, with 9 bases between. The CDR3 runs 14 residues. CDR3 bases: TGTGCCAGCAGCCGAAGCGGCGGCACAGATACGCAGTATTTT. Residues: CASSRSGGTDTQYF.

V is TRBV5-1 and J is TRBJ2-3; a weak D match, TRBD2 (5 bases). V shed 0 bases and J shed 5 bases, with 10 bases lying between them. Germline V gene lookup returns CDR1 SGHRS and CDR2 YFSETQ. The CDR3 sequence is 14 residues long. In nucleotides, the CDR3 is TGCGCCAGCAGCTTGGAGGACTCGGGAGATACGCAGTATTTT. It translates to CASSLEDSGDTQYF.

This chain uses TRBV6-5 with TRBJ2-3; 10 nucleotides agree with TRBD2. The CDR3 is 15 amino acids. V was clipped by 6 bases and J by 2 bases; unmatched bases: 5. CDR1 is MNHEY and CDR2 is SVGAGI in the germline V gene. The CDR3 DNA follows: TGTGCCAGCAGGAGGACTAGCGGCTTCACAGATACGCAGTATTTT. It is translated as CASRRTSGFTDTQYF.

This sequence joins TRBV4-2 and TRBJ2-5; TRBD1 aligns across 11 bases. Germline CDR1 and CDR2: LGHNA and YNFKEQ. The CDR3 contains 19 residues. V was clipped by 1 base and J by 1 base; unmatched bases: 11. This chain's CDR3 is CASSQVRTGGAGSQETQYF. CDR3 nucleotide sequence: TGTGCCAGCAGCCAAGTAAGGACAGGGGGCGCGGGATCCCAAGAGACCCAGTACTTC.

This clone has just a few counts. The V call is TRBV5-4, the J call TRBJ2-5, with 14 bases identical to TRBD2. J was trimmed by 0 bases and V by 4 bases; bases with no gene match: 8. The CDR3 has 18 amino acids. Germline V gene data show CDR1 as SGHNT and CDR2 as YYREEE (reference sequence). CDR3: CASSRTGLAGVYQETQYF. In DNA form, the CDR3 reads TGTGCCAGCAGCCGGACGGGACTAGCGGGAGTGTACCAAGAGACCCAGTACTTC.

This rearrangement joins TRBV29-1 to TRBJ2-7; TRBD2 is a possible D gene (5 bases). The CDR3 loop spans 13 amino acids. V was cut by 7 bases and J by 3 bases, with 16 bases left in between. The germline CDR1 and CDR2 sequences are SQVTM and ANQGSEA. This CDR3 reads CSAGDAKGYEQYF. CDR3 nucleotide sequence: TGCAGCGCCGGGGATGCAAAGGGCTACGAGCAGTACTTC.

J is TRBJ2-6 and V is TRBV5-5; either TRBD1 or TRBD2 may supply D (5 bases each). Looked up from germline, CDR1 is SGHKS and CDR2 is YYEKEE (reference sequence). CDR3 length equals 16 residues. Trimming removed 4 bases at V and 0 bases at J, with 11 bases between. As DNA, the CDR3 is TGTGCCAGCAGCCTGGGGGAGACCTCTGGGGCCAACGTCCTGACTTTC. The encoded protein is CASSLGETSGANVLTF.

V is TRBV24-1 and J is TRBJ2-7; a weak D match, TRBD2 (7 bases). The CDR3 totals 15 residues. Trimming took 3 bases from V and 4 from J, leaving 15 bases between them. CDR1 is KGHDR, CDR2 SFDVKD, per germline. The CDR3: CATSDPSGGRYEQYF. The CDR3 bases are TGTGCCACCAGTGATCCTTCGGGGGGCCGATACGAGCAGTACTTC.

This clone was recorded a few times. V usage is TRBV2 and J usage is TRBJ2-2, with 10 bases fitting TRBD2. V lost 7 bases and J lost 6; bases outside the gene matches: 5. Germline V gives CDR1 SNHLY, CDR2 FYNNEI. CDR3 size: 14 residues. The CDR3 DNA is TGTGCCAGCACCCTAGCGGGAGTGGCCGGGGAGCTGTTTTTT. It specifies CASTLAGVAGELFF.

The chain uses TRBV12-5 and TRBJ1-1; TRBD1 might be the D (5 bases). The CDR3 contains 11 residues. The germline V gene encodes CDR1 LGHNT and CDR2 FRNRAP. V gave up 9 bases and J gave up 2 bases, with 7 bases separating them. The CDR3 nucleotides are TGTGCTAGCGGACACAACACTGAAGCTTTCTTT. As protein: CASGHNTEAFF.

The chain has TRBV4-3 and TRBJ1-6, with D hard to call. V dropped 0 bases and J dropped 9 bases, with 15 bases sitting between them. Germline values: CDR1 LGHNA, CDR2 YSLEER. The length of the CDR3 is 16 residues. The CDR3 region has the DNA TGCGCCAGCAGCCAAGATCGAGGAGTAGTAAGTTCACCCCTCCACTTT. Translation gives CASSQDRGVVSSPLHF.

This clone was seen a handful of times. The chain carries TRBV28 and TRBJ2-7, with 7 bases matching TRBD2. After removal of 3 bases from V and 0 bases from J, the junction contained 5 bases not matched to a gene. The CDR3 runs to 15 residues. Germline V CDR1 and CDR2: MDHEN, SYDVKM. CDR3 DNA: TGTGCCAGCAGTTTTATGGGAGGGCACTCCTACGAGCAGTACTTC. Translated: CASSFMGGHSYEQYF.

The chain joins TRBV27 to TRBJ1-3; a possible D gene is TRBD1 (6 bases). The germline gives CDR1 MNHEY, CDR2 SMNVEV (reference sequence). Trimming stripped 6 bases from V and 0 bases from J, with 15 bases between. This CDR3 spans 16 amino acids. In DNA, the CDR3 is TGTGCCAGCAGACCTAGGGGGATTAACTCTGGAAACACCATATATTTT. Encoded protein: CASRPRGINSGNTIYF.

This chain joins TRBV19 and TRBJ2-1; D unclear. The CDR3 length is 15 residues. Trimming removed 3 bases at V and 2 bases at J, with 11 bases between. The germline CDR1 and CDR2 sequences are LNHDA and SQIVND (reference sequence). The CDR3 protein is CASSIGLNPYNEQFF. The DNA of the CDR3 is TGTGCCAGTAGTATTGGGCTAAACCCCTACAATGAGCAGTTCTTC.